These 24 T cell receptor beta chains originate from one sample sequenced in a study of T cell changes during pregnancy in multiple sclerosis. The method was immunoSEQ multiplex PCR; TCRdb's version includes in-frame clones alone and lacks a portion of them. The data contain around 80,000 clones, approximately 93% of them singletons. Sample: peripheral blood, taken in the second trimester of pregnancy. Source of these receptors: a female donor in good health, enrolled as a control in a pregnancy study.

This clone occurred once. The chain couples TRBV19 to TRBJ1-5, with D tentatively TRBD1 (6 bases). This CDR3 contains 15 residues. The V gene lost 1 base and the J gene lost 3 bases, with 10 bases spanning the gap. CDR1 is LNHDA, CDR2 SQIVND, per germline (reference sequence). CDR3 amino acids: CASSIGTVFNQPQHF. The CDR3 DNA sequence: TGTGCCAGTAGTATAGGGACAGTTTTCAATCAGCCCCAGCATTTT.

The rearrangement joins TRBV19 to TRBJ2-7, with D possibly matching TRBD1 (6 bases). CDR3 length: 14 residues. Germline values: CDR1 LNHDA, CDR2 SQIVND (reference sequence). Between the trimmed V and J ends, which lost 5 bases and 0 bases, there was a span of 11 bases. CDR3 DNA sequence: TGTGCCAGTAGTCTTGGACAGAGCTCCTACGAGCAGTACTTC. It yields the protein CASSLGQSSYEQYF. The variable domain in full, with the rest retrieved from reference TRBV19 and TRBJ2-7, is DGGITQSPKYLFRKEGQNVTLSCEQNLNHDAMYWYRQDPGQGLRLIYYSQIVNDFQKGDIAEGYSVSREKKESFPLTVTSAQKNPTAFYLCASSLGQSSYEQYFGPGTRLTVT.

This chain joins TRBV5-1 and TRBJ2-2; the match to TRBD2 covers 12 bases. This CDR3 has 15 residues. The germline gives CDR1 SGHRS, CDR2 YFSETQ. V lost 3 bases, J lost 6 bases, and 3 bases stayed unmatched. This chain's CDR3 is CASSSGLAGPGELFF. CDR3 coding DNA: TGCGCCAGCAGCTCAGGACTAGCGGGACCCGGGGAGCTGTTTTTT.

The rearrangement uses TRBV18 and TRBJ2-3; 7 bases map to TRBD1. Trimming cost V 3 bases and J 1 base; bases outside gene matches: 4. The germline CDR1 and CDR2 sequences are KGHSH and LQKENI. The CDR3 length is 15 residues. CDR3 region: CASSPLQGGTDTQYF. The CDR3 bases are TGTGCCAGCTCACCTCTTCAGGGGGGCACAGATACGCAGTATTTT.

The V call is TRBV2, the J call TRBJ1-1; the match to TRBD1 covers 10 bases. The V segment lost 6 bases and the J segment 7 bases; nucleotides outside the gene matches: 11. CDR1 and CDR2 (germline): SNHLY, FYNNEI. The CDR3 sequence is 15 residues long. CDR3 DNA sequence: TGTGCCAGCAGCTTCGACCGGGACAGGGGATATGAAGCTTTCTTT. Amino acid sequence: CASSFDRDRGYEAFF.

The genes are TRBV11-3 and TRBJ2-7; maybe TRBD2 (5 bases). The CDR3 covers 13 residues. Germline CDR1 reads SGHNT; CDR2 reads YENEEA. V lost 3 bases and J 2 bases, leaving 8 bases between the germline ends. CDR3 loop: CASSFGLTYEQYF. The CDR3 DNA reads TGTGCCAGCAGCTTCGGACTTACCTACGAGCAGTACTTC.

J is TRBJ2-5 and V is TRBV19; D gene ambiguous. With 0 bases removed from V and 3 bases from J, the gap between germline ends came to 2 bases. The CDR3 runs 12 residues. The germline CDR1 and CDR2 sequences are LNHDA and SQIVND (reference sequence). The CDR3 reads CASSIDKETQYF. DNA of the CDR3: TGTGCCAGTAGTATAGATAAAGAGACCCAGTACTTC.

The chain joins TRBV27 to TRBJ1-1; D remains ambiguous. There are 12 residues in the CDR3. Germline CDR1 is MNHEY and CDR2 is SMNVEV (reference sequence). Trimming cost V 7 bases and J 5 bases, with 11 bases left between them. The CDR3 bases are TGTGCCAGCATGGGAGATAGAACTGAAGCTTTCTTT. Amino acids: CASMGDRTEAFF.

The chain has TRBV27 and TRBJ1-2, with 7 nucleotides matching TRBD1. V trimming: 4 bases; J trimming: 2 bases; junction bases outside the gene matches: 7. The CDR3 sequence is 15 residues long. Germline V gives CDR1 MNHEY, CDR2 SMNVEV (reference sequence). As DNA, the CDR3 is TGTGCCAGCAGTTCGAGACAGGGAAGGAACTATGGCTACACCTTC. Residues: CASSSRQGRNYGYTF.

This chain links TRBV7-2 with TRBJ2-5; TRBD1 matches at 7 bases. Looked up from germline, CDR1 is SGHTA and CDR2 is FQGNSA. V lost 4 bases and J lost 5; bases outside the gene matches: 7. The CDR3 extends over 14 amino acids. The CDR3 spells CASSSRQGWETQYF. The DNA for the CDR3 is TGTGCCAGCAGCTCTAGACAGGGTTGGGAGACCCAGTACTTC.

The sample holds a few counts of this clone. J is TRBJ2-6 and V is TRBV4-1; no clear D gene. The CDR3 runs 13 residues. V was clipped by 5 bases and J by 11 bases, with 13 bases between them. From germline, CDR1 is MGHRA and CDR2 YSYEKL. The CDR3: CASSSVGKDVLTF. The CDR3 DNA follows: TGCGCCAGCAGCAGCGTCGGAAAGGACGTCCTGACTTTC.

The gene calls are TRBV7-9 and TRBJ2-2; 10 nucleotides agree with TRBD1. The CDR3 has 15 residues. The junction had 3 bases not matched to a gene; V was cut back by 5 bases and J by 3 bases. Germline V gene lookup returns CDR1 SEHNR and CDR2 FQNEAQ (reference sequence). In DNA form, the CDR3 reads TGTGCCAGCAGCACGGGACAGGGGCACACCGGGGAGCTGTTTTTT. Its translation: CASSTGQGHTGELFF.

In this sample, this clone turned up once. The V call is TRBV11-2, the J call TRBJ2-1, with 12 bases lining up with TRBD2. The CDR3 contains 15 residues. Per the germline V gene, CDR1 is SGHAT and CDR2 is FQNNGV. J was trimmed by 7 bases and V by 2 bases; bases with no gene match: 3. The CDR3 reads CASSLNLAGGNEQFF. The CDR3 DNA sequence: TGTGCCAGCAGCTTAAACCTAGCGGGAGGGAATGAGCAGTTCTTC.

The chain uses TRBV5-1 and TRBJ2-7; a weak D match, TRBD2 (6 bases). V was pared by 4 bases and J by 5 bases, with 19 bases between. Per germline, CDR1 SGHRS and CDR2 YFSETQ. The CDR3 totals 15 residues. The chain's CDR3 is CASSPEAGWRDEQYF. Here the CDR3 DNA reads TGCGCCAGCAGCCCGGAAGCGGGTTGGAGGGACGAGCAGTACTTC.

The CDR3 DNA follows: TGCGCCAGCAGCCACGGGGGTACAGGGGGCGAGACCCAGTACTTC. This sequence encodes CASSHGGTGGETQYF. J is TRBJ2-5 and V is TRBV5-1, with 9 bases aligning to TRBD1. With 4 bases clipped from V and 5 bases from J, the junction kept 9 bases outside the gene matches. The CDR3 spans 15 residues. From germline, CDR1 is SGHRS and CDR2 YFSETQ. Full variable domain (missing parts from reference TRBV5-1 and TRBJ2-5): KAGVTQTPRYLIKTRGQQVTLSCSPISGHRSVSWYQQTPGQGLQFLFEYFSETQRNKGNFPGRFSGRQFSNSRSEMNVSTLELGDSALYLCASSHGGTGGETQYFGPGTRLLVL.

In its sample, this clone was seen once. V gene TRBV27 combines with J gene TRBJ2-5; weak D call: TRBD2 (5 bases). Trimming stripped 1 base from V and 7 bases from J, with 10 bases between. Germline loops: CDR1 MNHEY, CDR2 SMNVEV (reference sequence). The CDR3 spans 13 residues. In DNA, the CDR3 is TGTGCCAGCAGTTTATACAGTGAGGGGACCCAGTACTTC. It translates to CASSLYSEGTQYF.

The J gene is TRBJ2-1, the V gene TRBV27; 9 bases line up with TRBD2. Looked up from germline, CDR1 is MNHEY and CDR2 is SMNVEV (reference sequence). The trim removed 4 bases at V and 4 bases at J, leaving 8 bases unmatched. There are 16 residues in the CDR3. Written as DNA, the CDR3 is TGTGCCAGCAGTTACTCTAGCGGGGAGGAATACAATGAGCAGTTCTTC. It codes for CASSYSSGEEYNEQFF.

This chain connects TRBV6-5 to TRBJ2-3; D is perhaps TRBD2 (5 bases). Germline CDR1 is MNHEY and CDR2 is SVGAGI. This CDR3 region has 11 residues. V shed 8 bases and J shed 6 bases, with 9 bases lying between them. The CDR3 region is CASGSFDTQYF. The CDR3 DNA reads TGTGCCAGCGGGAGTTTCGATACGCAGTATTTT.

This chain links TRBV4-1 with TRBJ1-1; D might be TRBD1 (6 bases). The CDR3 length is 16 residues. Trimming left V 2 bases short and J 4 bases short, with 17 bases between. The germline V gene encodes CDR1 MGHRA and CDR2 YSYEKL. The CDR3 loop is CASSQRPGDSVTEAFF. CDR3 DNA: TGCGCCAGCAGCCAAAGGCCAGGGGATTCGGTCACTGAAGCTTTCTTT.

The chain couples TRBV5-1 to TRBJ2-7; 8 bases line up with TRBD1. Germline lookup yields CDR1 SGHRS and CDR2 YFSETQ. The trim removed 2 bases at V and 2 bases at J, leaving 3 bases unmatched. The CDR3 has 14 amino acids. The CDR3 here is CASSFMTGAYEQYF. CDR3 DNA sequence: TGCGCCAGCAGCTTCATGACAGGGGCCTACGAGCAGTACTTC.

The chain recombines TRBV1 with TRBJ2-1; TRBD2 reflects the table's D call only, with no check against the DNA. TRBV1 represents a pseudogene. The CDR3 runs 18 residues. CDR3 sequence reads: CTSSQDICLGSSYNEQFF. CDR3 bases: TGCACCAGCAGCCAAGATATCTGCCTGGGGAGCTCCTACAATGAGCAGTTCTTC.

The V gene is TRBV18, the J gene TRBJ2-5; D unresolved. The CDR3 extends over 13 amino acids. CDR1 and CDR2 from the germline V gene are KGHSH and LQKENI. V lost 3 bases, J lost 1 base, and 6 bases lay in between. CDR3 loop: CASSPPSQETQYF. Here the CDR3 DNA reads TGTGCCAGCTCACCCCCCTCCCAAGAGACCCAGTACTTC.

The V gene is TRBV19, the J gene TRBJ2-1, with TRBD2 matching over 8 bases. CDR3 size: 14 residues. With V trimmed by 8 bases and J by 2 bases, 5 bases remained unmatched. The germline V gene has CDR1 LNHDA and CDR2 SQIVND (reference sequence). The CDR3 coding sequence is TGTGCCAGTTCTAGCGGGTCCCCCTACAATGAGCAGTTCTTC. Its protein is CASSSGSPYNEQFF.

V gene TRBV2 combines with J gene TRBJ2-3; TRBD2 agrees at 12 bases. CDR1 is SNHLY, CDR2 FYNNEI, per germline. J was trimmed by 1 base and V by 3 bases; bases with no gene match: 14. The CDR3 totals 20 residues. The CDR3 bases are TGTGCCAGCAGTGAGACGGGTTCTAGCGGGAGGGACCTAGGCACAGATACGCAGTATTTT. Translated, it gives CASSETGSSGRDLGTDTQYF.